The entry below gives a single TCR beta chain sequence along with its context. Its target is not known. The data derive from a study of PD-1 blockade in mismatch repair-deficient tumors. Background on the study: Enrolled 2013-2016, patients had progressing, pretreated mismatch repair-deficient cancers of about a dozen types. Study outcomes and limitations: Tumor-resident clones, often absent from pretreatment blood, expanded after pembrolizumab and then contracted.

The table came from immunoSEQ multiplex PCR; TCRdb's copy has only in-frame clones and leaves some out. The table lists 30,000 to 45,000 clones, over 70% of them singletons, with approximately 1.1% in the top ten. The material sequenced was PBMCs, taken roughly nine months after starting pembrolizumab. This receptor was identified in an adult with mismatch repair-deficient cancer.

The CDR3 DNA follows: TGCGCCAGCAGCCATGGGACAGGAAGCTACGAGCAGTACTTC. Translating it yields CASSHGTGSYEQYF. This chain connects TRBV4-1 to TRBJ2-7, with 8 bases lining up with TRBD1. This CDR3 is built from 14 residues. The V gene end was trimmed by 3 bases and the J gene end by 3 bases; junction bases not matched to a gene: 4. Per germline, CDR1 MGHRA and CDR2 YSYEKL.